This TCR beta chain was captured in a study of OX40 agonist ivuxolimab in advanced cancers. The CDR3 length is 20 residues. CDR1 LNHDA and CDR2 SQIVND come from the germline V gene (reference sequence). V lost 4 bases, J lost 3 bases, and 17 bases stayed unmatched. The table came from immunoSEQ multiplex PCR; TCRdb's copy has only in-frame clones and leaves some out. The table lists about 67,000 clones, approximately 90% of them singletons. Details on this clone: Its matching antigen is unknown.

Findings of the study overall: Certain nonresponding patients likewise had low normalized T-cell clonal expansion. The work left the antigen specificity of expanded peripheral T cells undetermined.

Exclusion of a patient followed from autoimmune disease history or systemic immunosuppression. V is TRBV19 and J is TRBJ1-5, with 11 bases that match TRBD1. The sequence derives from an adult with an advanced solid tumor such as melanoma, head and neck, liver or kidney cancer. Sequenced here: CD4+ or CD8+ T cells sorted from blood, sampled in a trial of the OX40 agonist ivuxolimab. CDR3 bases: TGTGCCAGTAGTACTTTCTCCGGGACAGGGGGTCCCTCGGACAATCAGCCCCAGCATTTT. Translation: CASSTFSGTGGPSDNQPQHF.